The T cell receptor beta chain under discussion was sequenced for a study of blood T cell repertoires in COVID-19. Overall study: Acute and convalescent COVID-19 specimens originated in the United States, Italy and Spain. T cells, B-cell-depleted T cells, or PBMCs supplied cDNA or gDNA.

Original data processing: The authors estimated nucleated cell counts from reference gene primer amplification. Measured with immunoSEQ multiplex PCR; TCRdb has only the in-frame clones, and not every one. D and trimming were read from the DNA, whereas the V and J calls and clone size are those reported in that table. Here the sample spans about 200,000 clones, around 85% being singletons. This CDR3 spans 17 amino acids. V shed 0 bases and J shed 6 bases, with 18 bases lying between them. J is TRBJ1-5 and V is TRBV6-7; no reliable D call. TRBV6-7 is reported as an ORF; its role is uncertain. The sequenced sample consisted of peripheral blood. This clonotype was obtained from a human donor in a cohort sampled during active COVID-19. CDR3 nucleotide sequence: TGTGCCAGCAGTTACTCGAATAGCATCAGGCGGGCTCAGCCCCAGCATTTT. Amino acid sequence: CASSYSNSIRRAQPQHF.